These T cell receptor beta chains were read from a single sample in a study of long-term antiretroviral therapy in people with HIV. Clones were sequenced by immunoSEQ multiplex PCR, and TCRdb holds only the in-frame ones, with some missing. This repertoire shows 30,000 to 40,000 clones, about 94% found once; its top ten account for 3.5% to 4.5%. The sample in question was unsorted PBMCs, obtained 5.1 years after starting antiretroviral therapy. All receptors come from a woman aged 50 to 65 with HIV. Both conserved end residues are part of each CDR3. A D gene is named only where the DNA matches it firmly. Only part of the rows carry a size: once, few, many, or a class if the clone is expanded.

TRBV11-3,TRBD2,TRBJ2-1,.,TGTGCCAGCAGCTTAGATGGGAGTAGCGGGGGCTTCGATGAGCAGTTCTTC,CASSLDGSSGGFDEQFF
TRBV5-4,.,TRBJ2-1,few,TGTGCCAGCAGCAGATGGACAGCAGCTCTAAATGAGCAGTTCTTC,CASSRWTAALNEQFF
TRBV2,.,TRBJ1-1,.,TGTGCCAGCAGTGAACCCAATGCGTGGGGAACGGCTTTCTTT,CASSEPNAWGTAFF
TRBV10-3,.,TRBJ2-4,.,TGTGCCATCAGTGAGATTGAGGGTGACAAAAACATTCAGTACTTC,CAISEIEGDKNIQYF
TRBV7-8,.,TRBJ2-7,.,TGTGCCAGCAGCTCCGCTGGGGACTGGGACGACGAGCAGTACTTC,CASSSAGDWDDEQYF
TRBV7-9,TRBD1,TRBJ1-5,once,TGTGCCAGCAGCTGGGACAGACTCGGTCAGCCCCAGCATTTT,CASSWDRLGQPQHF
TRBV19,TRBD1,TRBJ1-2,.,TGTGCCAGTAGTAGAGACAGGGCAGGAGGCGGCTACACCTTC,CASSRDRAGGGYTF
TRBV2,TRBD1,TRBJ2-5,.,TGTGCCAGCAGGACAGGGCTACAAGGGGAGACCCAGTACTTC,CASRTGLQGETQYF
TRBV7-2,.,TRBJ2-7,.,TGTGCCAGCAGCACAAACTCCTACGAGCAGTACTTC,CASSTNSYEQYF
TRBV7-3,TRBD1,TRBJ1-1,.,TGTGCCAGCAGCCCCCAGGGGGTTGAGAACACTGAAGCTTTCTTT,CASSPQGVENTEAFF
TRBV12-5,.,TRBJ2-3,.,TGTGCTAGTGGTTTGTTTGTGGCGGTTTCTCGCACAGATACGCAGTATTTT,CASGLFVAVSRTDTQYF
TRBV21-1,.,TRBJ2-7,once,TGTGCCAGCAGCAGAACCGAGAACTACGAGCAGTACTTC,CASSRTENYEQYF
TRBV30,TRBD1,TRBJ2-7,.,TGTGCCTGGAGACCGGGACAGGGGTCGTTCTACGAGCAGTACTTC,CAWRPGQGSFYEQYF
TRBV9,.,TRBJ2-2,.,TGTGCCAGCAGCCCCGGGCGGGCAGAAGTTACCGGGGAGCTGTTTTTT,CASSPGRAEVTGELFF
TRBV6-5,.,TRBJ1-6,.,TGTGCCAGCAGTTATAGCCCATCCCGAACCCTCCACTTT,CASSYSPSRTLHF
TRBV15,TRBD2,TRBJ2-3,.,TGTGCCACCGGGGAAGCGGGGGGGCAAGGAGATACGCAGTATTTT,CATGEAGGQGDTQYF
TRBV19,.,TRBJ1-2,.,TGTGCCAGTAGCTCGGGGGCGATTGCTAACTATGGCTACACCTTC,CASSSGAIANYGYTF
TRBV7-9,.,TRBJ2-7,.,TGTGCCAGCAGCCCGAGGGACCGCTCCTACGAGCAGTACTTC,CASSPRDRSYEQYF
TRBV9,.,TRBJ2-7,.,TGTGCCAGCAGCGTAGGGGGGGAGGTGGACGAGCAGTACTTC,CASSVGGEVDEQYF
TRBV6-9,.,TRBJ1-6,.,TGTGCCAGCAGTTTCCAAGTCGATTCACCCCTCCACTTT,CASSFQVDSPLHF
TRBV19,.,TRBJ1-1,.,TGTGCCAGTAGTTTCGGATCTTCCACTGAAGCTTTCTTT,CASSFGSSTEAFF
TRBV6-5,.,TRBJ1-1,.,TGTGCCAGCAGTTACTTACAGCCGAACACTGAAGCTTTCTTT,CASSYLQPNTEAFF
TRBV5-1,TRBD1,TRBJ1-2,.,TGCGCCAGCAGCCCGGACAGGAACTATGGCTACACCTTC,CASSPDRNYGYTF